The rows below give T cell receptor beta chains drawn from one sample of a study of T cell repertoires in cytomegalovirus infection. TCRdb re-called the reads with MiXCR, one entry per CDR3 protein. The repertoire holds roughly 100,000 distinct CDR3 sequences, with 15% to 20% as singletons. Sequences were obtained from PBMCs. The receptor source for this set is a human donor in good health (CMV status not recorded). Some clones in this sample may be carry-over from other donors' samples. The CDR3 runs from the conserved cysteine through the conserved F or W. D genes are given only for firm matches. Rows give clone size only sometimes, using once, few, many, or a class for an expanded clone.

CASSSHSPLHF | TGTGCCAGCAGCTCGCACTCACCCCTCCACTTT | NA | TRBJ1-6 | TRBV7-3 | NA
CAANRQTYYEQYF | TGTGCGGCCAATAGACAGACATACTACGAGCAGTACTTC | NA | TRBJ2-7 | TRBV30 | NA
CASKRGPPSYNEQFF | TGCGCCAGCAAGAGGGGTCCCCCATCCTACAATGAGCAGTTCTTC | NA | TRBJ2-1 | TRBV5-1 | NA
CASSTGQGARDQPQHF | TGTGCCAGCAGCACGGGACAGGGGGCTAGAGATCAGCCCCAGCATTTT | NA | TRBJ1-5 | TRBV12-3/TRBV12-4 | TRBD1
CATSSRIGGKYF | TGTGCCACCAGCTCAAGAATCGGGGGCAAGTATTTT | few | TRBJ2-3 | TRBV24-1 | NA
CASRVAGFVDTQYF | TGTGCCAGCAGGGTGGCGGGGTTCGTAGATACGCAGTATTTT | many | TRBJ2-3 | TRBV6-6 | NA
CASSSAGRGWTGELFF | TGTGCCAGCAGCTCCGCTGGCCGGGGGTGGACCGGGGAGCTGTTTTTT | many | TRBJ2-2 | TRBV7-3 | NA
CASSSSQGHQPQHF | TGTGCCAGCAGCTCCTCACAGGGTCATCAGCCCCAGCATTTT | NA | TRBJ1-5 | TRBV5-5 | NA
CSVGQGLDGYTF | TGCAGCGTGGGACAGGGCCTCGATGGCTACACCTTC | few | TRBJ1-2 | TRBV29-1 | TRBD1
CASSPWTSGGGETQYF | TGTGCCAGCAGCCCTTGGACTAGCGGGGGGGGAGAGACCCAGTACTTC | many | TRBJ2-5 | TRBV7-2 | TRBD2
CASSLQETQYF | TGTGCCAGCAGCTTACAAGAGACCCAGTACTTC | medium-sized | TRBJ2-5 | TRBV7-2 | NA
CASSWVTGGSGEQFF | TGTGCCAGCAGTTGGGTGACAGGGGGCTCAGGTGAGCAGTTCTTC | many | TRBJ2-1 | TRBV12-3/TRBV12-4 | TRBD1
CASSLPGGTTRQYF | TGTGCCAGCAGCCTCCCGGGCGGAACGACCCGGCAGTACTTC | many | TRBJ2-7 | TRBV7-2 | NA
CSARGTGAYNEQFF | TGCAGTGCTAGAGGGACAGGGGCCTACAATGAGCAGTTCTTC | few | TRBJ2-1 | TRBV20-1 | TRBD1
CASSLDRGSSYEQYF | TGTGCCAGCAGCTTAGATCGGGGAAGCTCCTACGAGCAGTACTTC | many | TRBJ2-7 | TRBV7-2 | NA
CASSGGRSSYNEQFF | TGTGCCAGCAGTGGGGGTCGGAGCTCCTACAATGAGCAGTTCTTC | few | TRBJ2-1 | TRBV2 | NA
CASRRSVRSSGNTIYF | TGTGCCAGCAGACGTTCGGTACGGAGCTCTGGAAACACCATATATTTT | NA | TRBJ1-3 | TRBV12-3/TRBV12-4 | NA